These 12 T cell receptor beta chains share one sample of origin, sequenced in a study of cytomegalovirus exposure and HLA in healthy donors. The PCR had 60 Vbeta and 13 Jbeta primers. Assay: immunoSEQ multiplex PCR; the TCRdb copy retains only in-frame clones and omits some. The data contain 90,000 to 150,000 clones, about 81% of them singletons. Sequencing was carried out using PBMCs. These receptors were obtained from a woman in her thirties or forties in good health and CMV-seropositive.

This clone was detected only once. The chain employs TRBV7-2 and TRBJ2-5; D perhaps matches TRBD2 (6 bases). The V gene lost 5 bases and the J gene lost 3 bases, with 13 bases spanning the gap. CDR1 SGHTA and CDR2 FQGNSA come from the germline V gene. The CDR3 is 14 residues long. The CDR3 DNA reads TGTGCCAGCAGCCCATCGGGAGCGGAAGAGACCCAGTACTTC. Its protein product is CASSPSGAEETQYF. Full variable domain (remainder filled in from reference TRBV7-2 and TRBJ2-5): GAGVSQSPSNKVTEKGKDVELRCDPISGHTALYWYRQSLGQGLEFLIYFQGNSAPDKSGLPSDRFSAERTGGSVSTLTIQRTQQEDSAVYLCASSPSGAEETQYFGPGTRLLVL.

This rearrangement joins TRBV7-2 to TRBJ2-5; D not resolved. The CDR3 spans 12 residues. Germline CDR1 reads SGHTA; CDR2 reads FQGNSA. Trimming stripped 2 bases from V and 5 bases from J, with 6 bases between. In nucleotides, the CDR3 is TGTGCCAGCAGCTTACCCTCGGAGACCCAGTACTTC. Protein product: CASSLPSETQYF.

Comments on this clone: Germline and junction disagree at one end, which may indicate a read error. This chain joins TRBV4-2 and TRBJ2-7; 7 nucleotides line up with TRBD1. Germline loops: CDR1 LGHNA, CDR2 YNFKEQ. The CDR3 length is 15 residues. The CDR3 spells CASSQDPETARGLVF. The DNA for the CDR3 is TGTGCCAGCAGCCAAGACCCGGAAACAGCTAGGGGGCTCGTGTTC.

V gene TRBV11-3 combines with J gene TRBJ2-1; 8 bases agree with TRBD2. The CDR3 is made up of 14 amino acids. Germline values: CDR1 SGHNT, CDR2 YENEEA. V was clipped by 4 bases and J by 6 bases; unmatched bases: 5. Written as DNA, the CDR3 is TGTGCCAGCAGCTCGTCCGGGACTAGCAATGAGCAGTTCTTC. This translates into CASSSSGTSNEQFF.

This chain uses TRBV10-3 with TRBJ1-1, with D hard to call. From germline, CDR1 is ENHRY and CDR2 SYGVKD. The CDR3 contains 15 residues. Between the trimmed V and J ends, which lost 3 bases and 2 bases, there was a span of 13 bases. The CDR3 coding sequence is TGTGCCATCAGTGACTTACGGGGTCCTAACACTGAAGCTTTCTTT. Protein sequence: CAISDLRGPNTEAFF.

As DNA, the CDR3 is TGTGCCAGCAGCCGCCCGGGACTAGCGGGGTACGAGCAGTACTTC. Translating gives CASSRPGLAGYEQYF. The chain joins TRBV6-5 to TRBJ2-7; 13 nucleotides align to TRBD2. V gave up 6 bases and J gave up 4 bases; unmatched junction bases: 6. The V gene's germline CDR1 is MNHEY and CDR2 SVGAGI. This CDR3 has 15 amino acids.

The chain employs TRBV27 and TRBJ2-1; unclear D gene. The CDR3 spans 12 residues. Deletions cut 4 bases from V and 10 bases from J, with 11 bases between. Germline CDR1 is MNHEY and CDR2 is SMNVEV (reference sequence). The CDR3 DNA reads as TGTGCCAGCAGTTCTTACTCGAGCGAGCAGTTCTTC. Its translation is CASSSYSSEQFF.

The chain combines TRBV6-6 with TRBJ1-2; 7 nucleotides line up with TRBD1. The V gene's germline CDR1 is MNHNY and CDR2 SVGAGI (reference sequence). The CDR3 totals 13 residues. The V and J ends lost 8 bases and 7 bases, in that order; junction bases with no gene match: 10. CDR3 sequence: CASGRQGAGGYTF. The CDR3 DNA reads TGTGCCAGCGGTCGACAGGGTGCAGGTGGCTACACCTTC.

The chain recombines TRBV27 with TRBJ1-2; no clear D. V lost 5 bases and J 4 bases, leaving 14 bases between the germline ends. Germline V gives CDR1 MNHEY, CDR2 SMNVEV (reference sequence). This CDR3 comprises 14 residues. CDR3 protein: CASSPGSTTYGYTF. The CDR3 nucleotides read TGTGCCAGCAGTCCGGGTTCTACCACCTATGGCTACACCTTC.

The chain is built from TRBV6-5 and TRBJ2-3; TRBD1 matches at 7 bases. The CDR3 has 14 residues. Trimming took 5 bases from V and 4 from J; bases not matched to a gene: 6. Germline loops: CDR1 MNHEY, CDR2 SVGAGI. CDR3 nucleotides: TGTGCCAGCAGTCGGGCAGGGGGATCAGATACGCAGTATTTT. Translating gives CASSRAGGSDTQYF.

The chain recombines TRBV2 with TRBJ2-1; TRBD2 matches 14 bases. In germline, CDR1 is SNHLY, CDR2 FYNNEI. The CDR3 is made up of 18 amino acids. V lost 3 bases and J lost 0; bases outside the gene matches: 4. The CDR3 region is CASSDDGTSGSSYNEQFF. In DNA form, the CDR3 reads TGTGCCAGCAGTGACGACGGGACTAGCGGGAGCTCCTACAATGAGCAGTTCTTC.

V is TRBV5-1 and J is TRBJ1-1; D is ambiguous. Deletions cut 4 bases from V and 0 bases from J, with 13 bases between. Germline V gives CDR1 SGHRS, CDR2 YFSETQ. The CDR3 runs to 15 residues. This CDR3 is CASSLSPVLNTEAFF. The CDR3 DNA reads as TGCGCCAGCAGCCTCAGTCCCGTTCTGAACACTGAAGCTTTCTTT.